The 30 T cell receptor beta chains given below trace back to one sample, sequenced in a study of T cells after posttransplantation cyclophosphamide. Libraries were prepared by immunoSEQ multiplex PCR; TCRdb keeps only in-frame clonotypes and omits some of them. Sampling found 20,000 to 25,000 clones, none seen once. The specimen sequenced was PBMCs. These receptor sequences come from a woman between 55 and 75 years old in good health, CMV-negative, and a related stem cell transplant donor.

The sample holds many counts of this clone. The chain recombines TRBV10-3 with TRBJ2-5; no definite D call. This CDR3 has 13 residues. Looked up from germline, CDR1 is ENHRY and CDR2 is SYGVKD. Trimming stripped 4 bases from V and 1 base from J, with 7 bases between. The CDR3 bases are TGTGCCATCAGTGGGGCAGCCCAAGAGACCCAGTACTTC. Protein sequence: CAISGAAQETQYF.

This clone came up many times. The rearrangement joins TRBV7-2 to TRBJ2-7; 7 bases align to TRBD1. CDR3 length: 15 amino acids. After removal of 5 bases from V and 2 bases from J, the junction contained 9 bases not matched to a gene. The germline V gene encodes CDR1 SGHTA and CDR2 FQGNSA. The CDR3 nucleotides are TGTGCCAGCAGCGTCGCCGGACAGGCCACCTACGAGCAGTACTTC. Translation gives CASSVAGQATYEQYF.

This clone was recorded at least ten times. The chain couples TRBV27 to TRBJ1-5; possible D gene TRBD1, 6 bases. The CDR3 totals 14 residues. The germline gives CDR1 MNHEY, CDR2 SMNVEV (reference sequence). V lost 5 bases and J 7 bases, leaving 15 bases between the germline ends. Written as DNA, the CDR3 is TGTGCCAGCAGTGCCTTCGACAGGAACCAGCCCCAGCATTTT. Protein sequence: CASSAFDRNQPQHF.

This clone was recorded many times. The rearrangement joins TRBV20-1 to TRBJ1-1; the D gene is possibly TRBD1 (6 bases). The V gene lost 6 bases and the J gene lost 9 bases, with 11 bases spanning the gap. The CDR3 has 10 residues. Germline-derived CDR1 and CDR2 are DFQATT and SNEGSKA (reference sequence). CDR3 sequence reads: CSANRVQAFF. The CDR3 coding sequence is TGCAGTGCGAACAGGGTGCAAGCTTTCTTT.

This clone has ten or more counts. This chain connects TRBV5-6 to TRBJ2-2; 9 positions match TRBD2. The V segment lost 0 bases and the J segment 0 bases; nucleotides outside the gene matches: 0. The CDR3 spans 16 residues. The germline CDR1 and CDR2 sequences are SGHDT and YYEEEE. In nucleotides, the CDR3 is TGTGCCAGCAGCTTGGGACTAGCGGCGAACACCGGGGAGCTGTTTTTT. As protein: CASSLGLAANTGELFF.

This clone was detected ten times or more. V and J are TRBV28 and TRBJ1-6; 7 bases agree with TRBD1. Losses at the gene ends were 5 bases for V and 6 bases for J; bases not matched to a gene: 4. This CDR3 region has 14 residues. Per germline, CDR1 MDHEN and CDR2 SYDVKM. In DNA, the CDR3 is TGTGCCAGCAGTACAGGGGTTATTAATTCACCCCTCCACTTT. This gives the protein CASSTGVINSPLHF.

This clone has at least ten counts. Other DNA sequences in the same sample also yield this CDR3. The genes are TRBV5-1 and TRBJ2-7; 7 bases are shared with TRBD2. The CDR3 sequence is 16 residues long. Germline V gene sequence: CDR1 SGHRS, CDR2 YFSETQ. V lost 4 bases to trimming and J lost 2 bases; unmatched junction nucleotides: 12. The CDR3 bases are TGCGCCAGCAGCATAACAGCGGGGAGTATCCCCTACGAGCAGTACTTC. Translation: CASSITAGSIPYEQYF.

This clone was seen at least ten times. V is TRBV15 and J is TRBJ2-2, with D possibly TRBD2 on 6 matching bases. The germline gives CDR1 LNHNV, CDR2 YYDKDF (reference sequence). The ends were cut back, 4 bases at V and 0 bases at J, with 6 bases in the middle. The CDR3 runs to 14 residues. The CDR3 DNA reads TGTGCCACCAGCATAGCGGCGAACACCGGGGAGCTGTTTTTT. As protein: CATSIAANTGELFF.

The chain links TRBV29-1 to TRBJ2-5, with D possibly matching TRBD2 (6 bases). Trimming left V 4 bases short and J 1 base short, with 7 bases between. Germline V CDR1 and CDR2: SQVTM, ANQGSEA. The CDR3 is made up of 12 amino acids. CDR3 in amino acids: CSVGGAQETQYF. Written as DNA, the CDR3 is TGCAGCGTTGGCGGGGCCCAAGAGACCCAGTACTTC.

This clone was recorded many times. The V call is TRBV7-8, the J call TRBJ2-7, with D possibly being TRBD1 (7 bases). Deletions cut 5 bases from V and 2 bases from J, with 16 bases between. Germline CDR1 SGHVS, CDR2 FQNEAQ. This CDR3 has 15 amino acids. CDR3 bases: TGTGCCAGCAGCCTATACAGGGGAGGCCCCTACGAGCAGTACTTC. It specifies CASSLYRGGPYEQYF.

This clone was observed many times. The rearrangement links TRBV5-1 to TRBJ2-3, with D possibly TRBD1 on 6 matching bases. There are 15 residues in the CDR3. The germline CDR1 and CDR2 sequences are SGHRS and YFSETQ. Trimming cost V 2 bases and J 6 bases, with 16 bases left between them. CDR3 loop: CASSFGTTTGDTQYF. CDR3 nucleotides: TGCGCCAGCAGCTTCGGGACAACCACGGGGGATACGCAGTATTTT.

This clone has more than one count but fewer than ten. Sequence at one end of the junction differs from germline and may be a read error. The gene calls are TRBV29-1 and TRBJ1-2; D is possibly TRBD1 (6 bases). In germline, CDR1 is SQVTM, CDR2 ANQGSEA. CDR3 length: 13 amino acids. CDR3 sequence: CSVSLSRDTAKIF. In DNA, the CDR3 is TGCAGCGTATCGCTATCCCGGGACACAGCTAAAATCTTC.

This clone was observed many times. The chain employs TRBV4-2 and TRBJ1-6; D may be TRBD1 (5 bases). The CDR3 runs to 15 residues. Trimming removed 0 bases from V and 9 bases from J, with 12 bases in between. Germline CDR1 and CDR2: LGHNA and YNFKEQ. In DNA, the CDR3 is TGTGCCAGCAGCCAAGATACGCAGGGCCTTTCACCCCTCCACTTT. Protein sequence: CASSQDTQGLSPLHF.

In this sample, this clone turned up many times. The chain links TRBV18 to TRBJ2-2; 13 bases fit TRBD2. The CDR3 contains 19 residues. The J segment lost 1 base and the V segment lost 1 base, leaving 6 bases of the junction unmatched. Germline-derived CDR1 and CDR2 are KGHSH and LQKENI. In nucleotides, the CDR3 is TGTGCCAGCTCACCACTCCCGGGACTAGCGGGGCTGAACACCGGGGAGCTGTTTTTT. This codes for CASSPLPGLAGLNTGELFF.

The rearrangement joins TRBV7-9 to TRBJ2-7, with TRBD2 identical over 9 bases. The germline gives CDR1 SEHNR, CDR2 FQNEAQ (reference sequence). Unmatched junction bases numbered 6, after V lost 5 bases and J lost 4 bases. This CDR3 spans 14 amino acids. The CDR3 DNA follows: TGTGCCAGCAGCGTGATTAGCGGGAGTTACGAGCAGTACTTC. Protein sequence: CASSVISGSYEQYF.

There are many counts of this clone. CDR3 loop: CASSQREVRHEQFF. The CDR3 bases are TGTGCCAGCAGTCAAAGGGAGGTGCGACATGAGCAGTTCTTC. This chain joins TRBV2 and TRBJ2-1; D possibly corresponds to TRBD2 (6 bases). V dropped 5 bases and J dropped 8 bases, with 16 bases sitting between them. Per the germline V gene, CDR1 is SNHLY and CDR2 is FYNNEI. This CDR3 comprises 14 residues.

The table lists this clone with many counts. The V call is TRBV28, the J call TRBJ1-2; D may be TRBD1 (6 bases). The CDR3 is 13 residues long. Deletions cut 5 bases from V and 7 bases from J, with 14 bases between. Germline V lookup: CDR1 MDHEN, CDR2 SYDVKM. CDR3 in amino acids: CASSPRQAAGYTF. The CDR3 DNA reads as TGTGCCAGCAGTCCCAGACAGGCGGCTGGCTACACCTTC.

In this sample, this clone turned up many times. V usage is TRBV14 and J usage is TRBJ2-7, with TRBD1 as a possible D gene (6 bases). Per the germline V gene, CDR1 is SGHDN and CDR2 is FVKESK. CDR3 length: 16 amino acids. Deletions cut 4 bases from V and 0 bases from J, with 16 bases between. CDR3 nucleotide sequence: TGTGCCAGCAGCCCTCGGGGACAACTTAACTCCTACGAGCAGTACTTC. Translation: CASSPRGQLNSYEQYF.

There are many counts of this clone. This rearrangement joins TRBV7-9 to TRBJ2-1; 9 bases align to TRBD2. Looked up from germline, CDR1 is SEHNR and CDR2 is FQNEAQ (reference sequence). V shed 7 bases, J shed 8 bases, and the junction held 18 bases outside the gene matches. The CDR3 loop spans 17 amino acids. The CDR3 coding sequence is TGTGCCAGCATCTTCGACCCTCACGCGGGGGGGCAAGATGAGCAGTTCTTC. Protein product: CASIFDPHAGGQDEQFF.

Many counts were recorded for this clone. The chain recombines TRBV6-1 with TRBJ2-1; 7 bases fit TRBD1. V trimming: 1 base; J trimming: 6 bases; junction bases outside the gene matches: 3. The V gene's germline CDR1 is MNHNS and CDR2 SASEGT. The CDR3 consists of 14 residues. The CDR3 region is CASSEEGGLNEQFF. The CDR3, as DNA: TGTGCCAGCAGTGAAGAAGGGGGCCTCAATGAGCAGTTCTTC.

This clone was counted many times. DNA of the CDR3: TGCGCCAGCAGCTTGGCCATCGGACAGGGGTTCGGCACAGATACGCAGTATTTT. Its translation: CASSLAIGQGFGTDTQYF. This sequence joins TRBV5-1 and TRBJ2-3; 9 positions agree with TRBD1. This CDR3 has 18 residues. After removal of 0 bases from V and 1 base from J, the junction contained 9 bases not matched to a gene. CDR1 is SGHRS, CDR2 YFSETQ, per germline.

This clone occurred many times. The V and J genes are TRBV5-1 and TRBJ2-1; D uncertain. Germline CDR1 is SGHRS and CDR2 is YFSETQ. The CDR3 totals 13 residues. V shed 0 bases and J shed 5 bases, with 6 bases lying between them. Here the CDR3 reads CASSLGDNNEQFF. CDR3 sequence (DNA): TGCGCCAGCAGCTTGGGAGATAACAATGAGCAGTTCTTC.

This clone has ten or more counts. The chain couples TRBV2 to TRBJ2-7; 10 positions agree with TRBD1. Germline V CDR1 and CDR2: SNHLY, FYNNEI. The CDR3 extends over 13 amino acids. V gave up 8 bases and J gave up 3 bases; unmatched junction bases: 4. CDR3 DNA: TGTGCCAGCTCGCGGGACAGGGGCTACGAGCAGTACTTC. It encodes CASSRDRGYEQYF.

V usage is TRBV30 and J usage is TRBJ2-2, with D perhaps matching TRBD2 (6 bases). Looked up from germline, CDR1 is GTSNPN and CDR2 is SVGIG (reference sequence). This CDR3 is 15 amino acids long. Trimming pared 2 bases from V and 4 bases from J, leaving 14 bases between. The CDR3 nucleotides read TGTGCCTGGAGTAGTGCTAGCGTCCGCACCGGGGAGCTGTTTTTT. This translates into CAWSSASVRTGELFF.

This clone was seen at least ten times. The CDR3 DNA reads TGTGCCAGCAGCCAAGCAGGGGGGTATAACACTGAAGCTTTCTTT. This codes for CASSQAGGYNTEAFF. The chain recombines TRBV4-2 with TRBJ1-1; 7 bases are shared with TRBD1. The CDR3 contains 15 residues. The germline CDR1 and CDR2 sequences are LGHNA and YNFKEQ. With 1 base clipped from V and 2 bases from J, the junction kept 4 bases outside the gene matches.

This clone was counted at least ten times. This chain joins TRBV19 and TRBJ2-1, with 9 bases that match TRBD2. The CDR3 is 13 residues long. V was clipped by 6 bases and J by 8 bases; unmatched bases: 5. The germline V gene encodes CDR1 LNHDA and CDR2 SQIVND (reference sequence). The CDR3 DNA sequence: TGTGCCAGTAGAGTAGCGGGAGTAGATGAGCAGTTCTTC. As protein: CASRVAGVDEQFF. Variable domain in full (rest from reference TRBV19 and TRBJ2-1): DGGITQSPKYLFRKEGQNVTLSCEQNLNHDAMYWYRQDPGQGLRLIYYSQIVNDFQKGDIAEGYSVSREKKESFPLTVTSAQKNPTAFYLCASRVAGVDEQFFGPGTRLTVL.

The rearrangement uses TRBV7-2 and TRBJ2-5; D is perhaps TRBD1 (5 bases). Between the trimmed V and J ends, which lost 2 bases and 4 bases, there was a span of 11 bases. The CDR3 has 14 residues. Germline values: CDR1 SGHTA, CDR2 FQGNSA. The chain's CDR3 is CASSLINRGETQYF. In DNA, the CDR3 is TGTGCCAGCAGCTTAATTAATAGGGGAGAGACCCAGTACTTC.

This clone was detected ten times or more. V and J are TRBV30 and TRBJ2-7, with a tentative D call TRBD1 (5 bases). There are 14 residues in the CDR3. The germline gives CDR1 GTSNPN, CDR2 SVGIG (reference sequence). V shed 1 base and J shed 0 bases, with 10 bases lying between them. CDR3 DNA: TGTGCCTGGAGTGGTGGCAGGGTCTCCTACGAGCAGTACTTC. The encoded protein is CAWSGGRVSYEQYF. Filled out from reference TRBV30 and TRBJ2-7, the complete variable domain reads SQTIHQWPATLVQPVGSPLSLECTVEGTSNPNLYWYRQAAGRGLQLLFYSVGIGQISSEVPQNLSASRPQDRQFILSSKKLLLSDSGFYLCAWSGGRVSYEQYFGPGTRLTVT.

This clone was recorded many times. The CDR3 DNA sequence: TGTGCCAGCAGCTTAAGGAGGGGCGGGTTGGATGAGCAGTTCTTC. The encoded protein is CASSLRRGGLDEQFF. The chain carries TRBV11-3 and TRBJ2-1, with D perhaps TRBD2 (6 bases). Germline loops: CDR1 SGHNT, CDR2 YENEEA. CDR3 length: 15 residues. V lost 2 bases and J lost 8, with 16 bases in between.

This clone was picked up many times. The chain links TRBV5-4 to TRBJ2-1; D possibly corresponds to TRBD2 (6 bases). In germline, CDR1 is SGHNT, CDR2 YYREEE (reference sequence). V dropped 1 base and J dropped 4 bases, with 12 bases sitting between them. The CDR3 covers 15 residues. In nucleotides, the CDR3 is TGTGCCAGCAGCTTGTCTATGGGGGGATACAATGAGCAGTTCTTC. Its translation: CASSLSMGGYNEQFF.